Included here is one T cell receptor (beta chain) sequence, with context. The CDR3 loop spans 15 amino acids. V lost 4 bases, J lost 7 bases, and 14 bases lay in between. The record originates from a study of blood T cells in healthy people across ages. A sample-barcoded 5' primer and a J-beta primer mix were used in a second PCR of roughly 7 to 11 cycles. Via MiXCR, TCRdb re-called the 5' RACE reads, giving one row per CDR3 protein. The sample shows 750,000 to 950,000 distinct CDR3 sequences, roughly 28% of them seen only once. Another study also made use of these data, one on T cells of mothers and their children. That source notes: Reads obtained per mother exceeded 8.5 million TCR beta CDR3 reads, with several million obtained per child.

The source material was blood. This chain links TRBV12-3 or TRBV12-4 with TRBJ1-6; D gene unclear. The receptor was derived from a woman aged 40-49 years in good health. CDR3 loop: CASSCGFPTNSPLHF. The CDR3 DNA sequence: TGTGCCAGCAGTTGTGGGTTCCCCACAAATTCACCCCTCCACTTT.